This T cell receptor beta chain was sequenced for a study of CD8+CD57+ T cells in acquired aplastic anemia. Overall study: DNA per sorted CD4+ or CD8+ sample ranged about 0.2 to 30 ug, averaging about 3 ug. As sequenced from healthy donors, CD4+ cells averaged around 11 million reads.

Genomic DNA acted as the template from which TCR beta VDJ combination and CDR3 sequence profiling were carried out. TCRdb called the reads again in MiXCR, with one record for every CDR3 protein. The sample consists of approximately 380,000 distinct CDR3 sequences, about two thirds of them appearing once. Remarks on this clonotype: Its antigen remains unidentified.

V was clipped by 5 bases and J by 11 bases; unmatched bases: 17. Per the germline V gene, CDR1 is SGHTA and CDR2 is FQGNSA. The CDR3 extends over 16 amino acids. Study-level results: CD8+ Simpson's diversity in patients was not significantly different from that in controls. Patients shared 25 to 35 CD8+ CDR3 sequences with controls.

The source is a human donor in good health, serving as a control. The rearrangement links TRBV7-2 to TRBJ2-3; 9 bases map to TRBD2. The sequenced material came from sorted CD4+, CD8+, or CD8+CD57+ T cells (not recorded which) from PBMCs. CDR3 region: CASSPPAGGRAEMQYF. The CDR3 region has the DNA TGTGCCAGCAGCCCCCCCGCGGGGGGGAGGGCAGAGATGCAGTATTTT. Together with reference TRBV7-2 and TRBJ2-3, the CDR3 gives the full variable domain: GAGVSQSPSNKVTEKGKDVELRCDPISGHTALYWYRQSLGQGLEFLIYFQGNSAPDKSGLPSDRFSAERTGGSVSTLTIQRTQQEDSAVYLCASSPPAGGRAEMQYFGPGTRLTVL.